The rows below give T cell receptor beta chains drawn from one sample of a study. TCRdb passed the 5' RACE reads through MiXCR, listing each CDR3 protein once. The data contain 5,800 or so distinct CDR3 sequences, 30% to 35% of them singletons. Sequencing was done on a sample of memory CD4+ T cells sorted from a lymph node. These receptor sequences come from a female donor with breast cancer. CDR3s include the opening cysteine and the closing phenylalanine or tryptophan. Fields, in order: V gene, J gene, D gene, clone size, CDR3 DNA, CDR3 protein. The D gene is left open where the match is weak. Some rows have no size entry. The others give once, few or many, or a class for an expanded clone.

v_call: TRBV4-1; j_call: TRBJ2-1; d_call: .; clone_size: .; cdr3_nt: TGCGCCAGCAGCCATACAGGGTCGGTCAATGAGCAGTTCTTC; cdr3_aa: CASSHTGSVNEQFF
v_call: TRBV20-1; j_call: TRBJ2-1; d_call: .; clone_size: few; cdr3_nt: TGCAGTGTCGCGGACGGAAACAATGAGCAGTTCTTC; cdr3_aa: CSVADGNNEQFF
v_call: TRBV4-3; j_call: TRBJ2-7; d_call: .; clone_size: .; cdr3_nt: TGCGCCAGCAGCCAACTTAATCTGGGAAAGCAGAACTTC; cdr3_aa: CASSQLNLGKQNF
v_call: TRBV20-1; j_call: TRBJ1-1; d_call: TRBD1; clone_size: large; cdr3_nt: TGCAGTGCTAGGAGGTCGTCAGGGGGGGACACTGAAGCTTTCTTT; cdr3_aa: CSARRSSGGDTEAFF
v_call: TRBV12-5; j_call: TRBJ1-2; d_call: TRBD1; clone_size: few; cdr3_nt: TGTGCTAGTGGTATACAGGGGGCGATCTATGGCTACACCTTC; cdr3_aa: CASGIQGAIYGYTF
v_call: TRBV7-3; j_call: TRBJ1-6; d_call: TRBD1; clone_size: .; cdr3_nt: TGTGCCAGCAGCCGCGGGACAGGAATTAATTCACCCCTCCACTTT; cdr3_aa: CASSRGTGINSPLHF
v_call: TRBV4-2; j_call: TRBJ1-1; d_call: .; clone_size: many; cdr3_nt: TGTGCCAGCAGCCAAGAGGGGAACACAATGAACACTGAAGCTTTCTTT; cdr3_aa: CASSQEGNTMNTEAFF
v_call: TRBV7-2; j_call: TRBJ2-3; d_call: TRBD2; clone_size: medium-sized; cdr3_nt: TGTGCCAGCAGCACAGAGCGGGAGATTCATACGCAGTATTTT; cdr3_aa: CASSTEREIHTQYF
v_call: TRBV24-1; j_call: TRBJ2-3; d_call: .; clone_size: .; cdr3_nt: TGTGCCACCAGTGAGCCTGGGGTAGATCCGCAGTACTTT; cdr3_aa: CATSEPGVDPQYF
v_call: TRBV6-5; j_call: TRBJ2-1; d_call: .; clone_size: many; cdr3_nt: TGTGCCAGCGGCCAGGGACCTAATGAGCAGTTCTTC; cdr3_aa: CASGQGPNEQFF
v_call: TRBV5-1; j_call: TRBJ2-1; d_call: TRBD2; clone_size: many; cdr3_nt: TGCGCCTGCAGCCCGGGGACTACCGTGGTCGATGAGCAGTTCTTC; cdr3_aa: CACSPGTTVVDEQFF
v_call: TRBV6-7; j_call: TRBJ2-3; d_call: TRBD1; clone_size: medium-sized; cdr3_nt: TGTGCCAGCAGTCCAGAAACTCACCAGGACAGGGGGGATACGCAGTATTTT; cdr3_aa: CASSPETHQDRGDTQYF
v_call: TRBV25-1; j_call: TRBJ2-6; d_call: TRBD1; clone_size: many; cdr3_nt: TGTGCCAGCAGTGCCGTACAGGGGGCTGGGGCCAACGTCCTGACTTTC; cdr3_aa: CASSAVQGAGANVLTF
v_call: TRBV5-1; j_call: TRBJ1-5; d_call: TRBD1; clone_size: .; cdr3_nt: TGCGCCAGCAGCTTGGGGGACAGTAGCAATCAGCCCCAGCATTTT; cdr3_aa: CASSLGDSSNQPQHF
v_call: TRBV7-9; j_call: TRBJ2-7; d_call: TRBD2; clone_size: medium-sized; cdr3_nt: TGTGCCATGAGTAGCGGGAGATCCTACGAGCAGTACTTC; cdr3_aa: CAMSSGRSYEQYF
v_call: TRBV30; j_call: TRBJ2-7; d_call: TRBD2; clone_size: few; cdr3_nt: TGTGCCTGGAGTCCCGGGACTACAACTTCCTACGAGCAGTACTTC; cdr3_aa: CAWSPGTTTSYEQYF
v_call: TRBV7-6; j_call: TRBJ2-7; d_call: .; clone_size: .; cdr3_nt: TGTGCCAGCAGCCTACGGCCAGGGCTGTTTTACGAGCAGTACTTC; cdr3_aa: CASSLRPGLFYEQYF
v_call: TRBV7-9; j_call: TRBJ2-7; d_call: .; clone_size: many; cdr3_nt: TGTGCCAGCAGCTCATCATTCCGGGGCAGGCTATCCGAGCAGTACTTC; cdr3_aa: CASSSSFRGRLSEQYF
v_call: TRBV29-1; j_call: TRBJ2-3; d_call: TRBD1; clone_size: once; cdr3_nt: TGCAGCGTTGAAGCCGCGGACAGGGCAGGAGATACGCAGTATTTT; cdr3_aa: CSVEAADRAGDTQYF
v_call: TRBV20-1; j_call: TRBJ1-6; d_call: TRBD1; clone_size: medium-sized; cdr3_nt: TGCAGTGCTAGAGATGGTTTTTGGGGAAACAGGGGGCCTTCACCCCTCCACTTT; cdr3_aa: CSARDGFWGNRGPSPLHF
v_call: TRBV7-2; j_call: TRBJ2-5; d_call: .; clone_size: .; cdr3_nt: TGTGCCAGCAGCTTACCGGACGGACCTCGATACTTC; cdr3_aa: CASSLPDGPRYF
v_call: TRBV7-8; j_call: TRBJ1-1; d_call: .; clone_size: few; cdr3_nt: TGTGCCAGCAGCTTGGTTTCTGGCGTCATGAACACTGAAGCTTTCTTT; cdr3_aa: CASSLVSGVMNTEAFF
v_call: TRBV10-3; j_call: TRBJ1-4; d_call: TRBD1; clone_size: .; cdr3_nt: TGTGCCATCAGTGACGTTAAAACAGGGGGAGTTGGAACTAATGAAAAACTGTTTTTT; cdr3_aa: CAISDVKTGGVGTNEKLFF
v_call: TRBV5-1; j_call: TRBJ2-7; d_call: .; clone_size: .; cdr3_nt: TGCGCCAGCAGCTTGGTCGGCGAATACGAGCAGTACTTC; cdr3_aa: CASSLVGEYEQYF
v_call: TRBV15; j_call: TRBJ1-5; d_call: TRBD1; clone_size: .; cdr3_nt: TGTGCCACCAGCAGAGATCCGGACAGGGCAGAACAGCCCCAGCATTTT; cdr3_aa: CATSRDPDRAEQPQHF
v_call: TRBV20-1; j_call: TRBJ2-1; d_call: .; clone_size: .; cdr3_nt: TGCAGTGCAGGAAAAAGCAGGGGGGATGAGCAGTTCTTC; cdr3_aa: CSAGKSRGDEQFF
v_call: TRBV10-3; j_call: TRBJ2-6; d_call: .; clone_size: medium-sized; cdr3_nt: TGTGCCATCCCCTCCCCGCGTACTGGGGCCAACGTCCTGACTTTC; cdr3_aa: CAIPSPRTGANVLTF
v_call: TRBV20-1; j_call: TRBJ1-2; d_call: TRBD1; clone_size: .; cdr3_nt: TGCAGTACTACAAAAGGACAGGGAAATGGCTACACCTTC; cdr3_aa: CSTTKGQGNGYTF
v_call: TRBV18; j_call: TRBJ2-2; d_call: .; clone_size: few; cdr3_nt: TGTGCCAGCTCATCAGGGACCCCGAGCACCGGGGAGCTGTTTTTT; cdr3_aa: CASSSGTPSTGELFF
v_call: TRBV19; j_call: TRBJ2-1; d_call: TRBD1; clone_size: .; cdr3_nt: TGTGCCAGTAGTATCACAGGGGGCCCCTCCGAGGAGCAGTTCTTC; cdr3_aa: CASSITGGPSEEQFF
v_call: TRBV7-2; j_call: TRBJ2-1; d_call: .; clone_size: .; cdr3_nt: TGTGCCAGCAGCTCCCTCCCTAAATATGAGCGGTTCTTC; cdr3_aa: CASSSLPKYERFF
v_call: TRBV5-6; j_call: TRBJ1-2; d_call: TRBD1; clone_size: medium-sized; cdr3_nt: TGTGCCAGCAGTATCGTCAGGGGGGTGAACTATGGCTACACCTTC; cdr3_aa: CASSIVRGVNYGYTF
v_call: TRBV12-3/TRBV12-4; j_call: TRBJ2-2; d_call: TRBD2; clone_size: many; cdr3_nt: TGTGCCAGCAGTTTTACGGGGGGTCGTAACACCGGGGAGCTGTTTTTT; cdr3_aa: CASSFTGGRNTGELFF
v_call: TRBV27; j_call: TRBJ1-6; d_call: .; clone_size: medium-sized; cdr3_nt: TGTGCCAGCACCCCCTTGCCCGGACAGTATAATTCACCCCTCCACTTT; cdr3_aa: CASTPLPGQYNSPLHF
v_call: TRBV20-1; j_call: TRBJ2-5; d_call: .; clone_size: large; cdr3_nt: TGCAGTGCCAGGGGATCGGCCCAGTACTTC; cdr3_aa: CSARGSAQYF
v_call: TRBV5-1; j_call: TRBJ2-5; d_call: .; clone_size: large; cdr3_nt: TGCGCCAGCAGCTTTTCAGGGTTTGGTCAAGAGACCCAGTACTTC; cdr3_aa: CASSFSGFGQETQYF
v_call: TRBV5-4; j_call: TRBJ2-2; d_call: .; clone_size: .; cdr3_nt: TGTGCCAGCATGTTACAGGGTACGACCGGGGAGCTGTTTTTT; cdr3_aa: CASMLQGTTGELFF
v_call: TRBV18; j_call: TRBJ2-7; d_call: .; clone_size: .; cdr3_nt: TGTGCCAGCTCACTAGACGGGACGTACGGGACCTTAATCGAGCAGTACTTT; cdr3_aa: CASSLDGTYGTLIEQYF
v_call: TRBV27; j_call: TRBJ2-5; d_call: .; clone_size: .; cdr3_nt: TGTGCCAGCAGTCAAGCAGAAATGGGGTGGACCCAGTACTTC; cdr3_aa: CASSQAEMGWTQYF
v_call: TRBV10-3; j_call: TRBJ1-2; d_call: .; clone_size: many; cdr3_nt: TGTGCCTCCCAGAGGGGGGGTCCGGACTATGGCTACACCTTC; cdr3_aa: CASQRGGPDYGYTF
v_call: TRBV5-1; j_call: TRBJ1-1; d_call: TRBD1; clone_size: medium-sized; cdr3_nt: TGCGCCAGCAGCTTGTACAGGGGGGAGCCTTTGAACACTGAAGCTTTCTTT; cdr3_aa: CASSLYRGEPLNTEAFF
v_call: TRBV6-5; j_call: TRBJ1-5; d_call: TRBD1; clone_size: medium-sized; cdr3_nt: TGTGCCAGCAGCCGGGACAGCCCTTATAGCAATCAGCCCCAGCATTTT; cdr3_aa: CASSRDSPYSNQPQHF